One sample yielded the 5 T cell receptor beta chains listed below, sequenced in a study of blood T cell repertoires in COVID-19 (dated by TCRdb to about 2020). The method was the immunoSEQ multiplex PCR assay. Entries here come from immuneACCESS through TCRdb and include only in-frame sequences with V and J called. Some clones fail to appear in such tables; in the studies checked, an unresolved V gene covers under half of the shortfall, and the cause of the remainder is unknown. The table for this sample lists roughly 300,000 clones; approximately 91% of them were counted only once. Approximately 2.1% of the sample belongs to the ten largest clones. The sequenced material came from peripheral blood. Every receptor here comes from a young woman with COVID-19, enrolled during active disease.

The CDR3 DNA follows: TGTGCCAGCAGTGAATTAGCGGGAGGACGCTACGAGCAGTACTTC. Its protein product is CASSELAGGRYEQYF. The chain recombines TRBV28 with TRBJ2-7; 10 nucleotides agree with TRBD2. Per the germline V gene, CDR1 is MDHEN and CDR2 is SYDVKM. The CDR3 length is 15 residues. V shed 5 bases and J 3 bases; nucleotides not matched to a gene: 7.

The CDR3 bases are TGCGCCAGCAGCCCTGGACAGGGGGCGATTAACTATGGCTACACCTTC. As protein: CASSPGQGAINYGYTF. J is TRBJ1-2 and V is TRBV5-1; TRBD1 matches 11 bases. The CDR3 length is 16 residues. Looked up from germline, CDR1 is SGHRS and CDR2 is YFSETQ. J gave up 1 base and V 4 bases, and 6 bases lay outside the gene matches. The whole variable domain, filled in from reference TRBV5-1 and TRBJ1-2, reads KAGVTQTPRYLIKTRGQQVTLSCSPISGHRSVSWYQQTPGQGLQFLFEYFSETQRNKGNFPGRFSGRQFSNSRSEMNVSTLELGDSALYLCASSPGQGAINYGYTFGSGTRLTVV.

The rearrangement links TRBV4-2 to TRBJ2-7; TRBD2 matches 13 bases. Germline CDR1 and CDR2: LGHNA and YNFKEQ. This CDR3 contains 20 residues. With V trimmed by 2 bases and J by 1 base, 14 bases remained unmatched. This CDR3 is CASSQTPGLAGDVKSYEQYF. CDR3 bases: TGTGCCAGCAGCCAAACCCCCGGACTAGCGGGAGATGTCAAATCCTACGAGCAGTACTTC.

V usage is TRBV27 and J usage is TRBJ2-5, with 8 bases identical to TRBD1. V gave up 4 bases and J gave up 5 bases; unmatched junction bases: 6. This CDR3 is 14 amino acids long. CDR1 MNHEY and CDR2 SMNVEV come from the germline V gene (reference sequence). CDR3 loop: CASSSTGAVETQYF. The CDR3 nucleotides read TGTGCCAGCAGTTCGACAGGGGCGGTGGAGACCCAGTACTTC.

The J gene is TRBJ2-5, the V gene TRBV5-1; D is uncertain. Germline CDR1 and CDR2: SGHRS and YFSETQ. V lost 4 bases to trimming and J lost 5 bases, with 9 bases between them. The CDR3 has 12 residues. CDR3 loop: CASSPSRETQYF. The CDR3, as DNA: TGCGCCAGCAGCCCCTCCAGGGAGACCCAGTACTTC.